Sequencing of this T cell receptor beta chain was carried out in a study of response to subunit inactivated influenza vaccine. MiXCR, applied by TCRdb to the RT-PCR reads, yields one record per CDR3 protein. The top ten clones hold about 3% of a sample with some 540,000 distinct CDR3 sequences, roughly 23% of them seen once. Germline-derived CDR1 and CDR2 are SGHRS and YFSETQ. The CDR3 is 15 amino acids. V gave up 4 bases and J gave up 3 bases; unmatched junction bases: 6. These data are also associated with another study on T cells expressing NK-cell markers. That source reports: For TCR beta, cDNA was produced by 5'RACE template switching with UMIs.

This specimen was CD4+ T cells sorted from PBMCs, taken roughly 12 days after vaccination. The chain recombines TRBV5-1 with TRBJ2-2; the match to TRBD1 covers 7 bases. This clonotype was obtained from a man aged 45-60 years who received an inactivated influenza vaccine. The CDR3 DNA is TGCGCCAGCAGCAAGCCGGGACAGTACACCGGGGAGCTGTTTTTT. This encodes CASSKPGQYTGELFF.